This T cell receptor (beta chain) was retrieved from a study of blood T cell repertoires in COVID-19. Background on the study: The United States, Italy and Spain provided the acute and convalescent COVID-19 samples.

Cohort 3 recovered donors had two negative PCRs, clearance, or symptom resolution. The method was immunoSEQ multiplex PCR; TCRdb's version includes in-frame clones alone and lacks a portion of them. The profile shows approximately 130,000 clones, about four fifths of them singletons. This sequence was found in a man aged 25 to 40 who had recovered from COVID-19. Specimen: PBMCs or T cells enriched from blood (not recorded which).

CDR3 nucleotide sequence: TGTGCCAGCAGTTCCCAGGGGCCCGCGAACACTGAAGCTTTCTTT. Amino acid sequence: CASSSQGPANTEAFF. The chain joins TRBV27 to TRBJ1-1, with D possibly TRBD1 on 6 matching bases. Looked up from germline, CDR1 is MNHEY and CDR2 is SMNVEV (reference sequence). Trimming stripped 4 bases from V and 1 base from J, with 13 bases between. The CDR3 is made up of 15 amino acids.